The 10 T cell receptor beta chains listed next were all sequenced from one sample in a study of T-cell memory formation after mild COVID-19. MiXCR was run by TCRdb on the 5' RACE reads, yielding one entry per CDR3 protein. There are a few hundred thousand distinct CDR3 sequences in the sample; approximately 22% occur only once, and under 25% lies in the top ten. The sequencing sample was made of PBMCs or a T cell subset sorted from them (not recorded which). The receptors come from a man aged 18 to 35 who had mild COVID-19 (a few samples of this study predate the infection). Cell type and time point are not known.

This chain joins TRBV18 and TRBJ2-1; TRBD1 aligns across 9 bases. Germline lookup yields CDR1 KGHSH and CDR2 LQKENI. V shed 3 bases, J shed 5 bases, and the junction held 11 bases outside the gene matches. This CDR3 has 17 amino acids. The CDR3 sequence: CASSPSPNWDRDNEQFF. DNA for the CDR3: TGTGCCAGCTCACCGAGCCCGAATTGGGACAGGGACAATGAGCAGTTCTTC.

This clonotype was counted between two and nine times. The chain's CDR3 is CASSQERLGVDTQYF. As DNA, the CDR3 is TGCGCCAGCAGCCAAGAGCGACTAGGGGTGGATACGCAGTATTTT. The V call is TRBV4-3, the J call TRBJ2-3, with D tentatively TRBD2 (6 bases). Deletions cut 0 bases from V and 6 bases from J, with 13 bases between. The CDR3 spans 15 residues. Germline assignment: CDR1 LGHNA and CDR2 YSLEER.

This clonotype was detected only a few times. The J gene is TRBJ2-4, the V gene TRBV25-1; perhaps TRBD1 as D (6 bases). The germline V gene encodes CDR1 MGHDK and CDR2 SYGVNS. Between the trimmed V and J ends, which lost 6 bases and 7 bases, there was a span of 13 bases. The CDR3 contains 13 residues. The CDR3 DNA sequence: TGTGCCAGCAGCGGACAGCTAGGGAACATTCAGTACTTC. This gives the protein CASSGQLGNIQYF.

This clonotype was recorded at least ten times. This chain uses TRBV29-1 with TRBJ2-1, with TRBD1 matching over 8 bases. V was pared by 6 bases and J by 5 bases, with 12 bases of the junction left unmatched. Looked up from germline, CDR1 is SQVTM and CDR2 is ANQGSEA. This CDR3 comprises 15 residues. DNA of the CDR3: TGCAGCGTCACGAGACAGGGGACCCTCCACAATGAGCAGTTCTTC. Translated, it gives CSVTRQGTLHNEQFF.

This chain uses TRBV29-1 with TRBJ1-2; a possible D gene is TRBD1 (5 bases). CDR1 and CDR2 from the germline V gene are SQVTM and ANQGSEA. The CDR3 is 14 amino acids. The CDR3 sequence: CSNHEGTRNYGYTF. The CDR3 coding sequence is TGCAGTAACCACGAGGGGACCCGCAACTATGGCTACACCTTC. Full variable domain (missing parts from reference TRBV29-1 and TRBJ1-2): SAVISQKPSRDICQRGTSLTIQCQVDSQVTMMFWYRQQPGQSLTLIATANQGSEATYESGFVIDKFPISRPNLTFSTLTVSNMSPEDSSIYLCSNHEGTRNYGYTFGSGTRLTVV.

In this sample, this clonotype turned up many times. V usage is TRBV24-1 and J usage is TRBJ2-1, with D perhaps matching TRBD2 (5 bases). Germline loops: CDR1 KGHDR, CDR2 SFDVKD. The ends were cut back, 10 bases at V and 8 bases at J, with 20 bases in the middle. CDR3 length: 14 amino acids. The DNA of the CDR3 is TGTGCCACAAGATTGGCGGGCAGCACTCATGAGCAGTTCTTC. Translated, it gives CATRLAGSTHEQFF.

This clonotype appeared a few times. CDR3 amino acids: CASSPGTGGENIQYF. CDR3 bases: TGTGCCAGCAGTCCCGGGACAGGGGGGGAAAACATTCAGTACTTC. The chain has TRBV12-3 or TRBV12-4 and TRBJ2-4, with 11 bases lining up with TRBD1. After removal of 5 bases from V and 5 bases from J, the junction contained 5 bases not matched to a gene. This CDR3 is 15 amino acids long.

This clonotype was observed a few times. The chain employs TRBV2 and TRBJ2-7; no clear D. CDR1 is SNHLY, CDR2 FYNNEI, per germline. The V gene lost 6 bases and the J gene lost 6 bases, with 9 bases spanning the gap. The CDR3 runs 11 residues. CDR3 bases: TGTGCCAGCAGGCCGGTCGGCGAGCAGTACTTC. This gives the protein CASRPVGEQYF.

Only a few counts were recorded for this clonotype. The V and J genes are TRBV20-1 and TRBJ1-2, with D perhaps matching TRBD1 (6 bases). Trimming cost V 6 bases and J 7 bases, with 12 bases left between them. Germline V gives CDR1 DFQATT, CDR2 SNEGSKA (reference sequence). The CDR3 is 11 amino acids. DNA for the CDR3: TGCAGTGCCACAGGGTTAGGTGGCTACACCTTC. Translated, it gives CSATGLGGYTF.

The chain couples TRBV7-3 to TRBJ2-3, with a tentative D call TRBD1 (6 bases). The V gene's germline CDR1 is SGHTA and CDR2 FQGTGA. CDR3 size: 16 residues. Deletions cut 0 bases from V and 1 base from J, with 11 bases between. CDR3 residues: CASSLTGAEGTDTQYF. The CDR3 DNA sequence: TGTGCCAGCAGCTTAACGGGGGCGGAGGGCACAGATACGCAGTATTTT.